This T cell receptor beta chain was retrieved from a study of T cell responses to AZD1222 COVID-19 vaccine. Data came from immunoSEQ multiplex PCR; TCRdb stores just in-frame clones and leaves some out. The sample contains some 100,000 clones, about 88% of which appear only once. The CDR3 loop spans 13 amino acids. V lost 3 bases and J 7 bases, leaving 12 bases between the germline ends. The germline V gene has CDR1 MNHEY and CDR2 SMNVEV (reference sequence). This chain links TRBV27 with TRBJ1-2; the D is unclear. The TCR was taken from an adult in good health. This sample comprised peripheral blood, obtained on day 0 of AZD1222 vaccination. CDR3 in amino acids: CASSFLGYGGYTF. CDR3 bases: TGTGCCAGCAGTTTCTTGGGTTACGGTGGCTACACCTTC.